This TCR beta chain is from a study of metastatic and nonmetastatic thyroid tumors. Turning to the study itself: Repertoire comparisons spanned blood and tumor or nodule tissue from malignant and benign thyroid patients.

Among the patients, none had received any treatment before thyroid surgery. Original analysis: For papillary thyroid cancer, a distant-metastasis classifier was constructed from CDR3 differences observed across clinicopathological groups. Through MiXCR, TCRdb re-clonotyped the PCR reads. The V and J calls and clone size come from TCRdb's table, not from the authors' own analysis. Altogether 25,000 to 35,000 clones are present, approximately 15% being singletons, with the ten largest covering about 4.6%. This clone was picked up a small number of times. The CDR3 is 15 residues long. Germline-derived CDR1 and CDR2 are MNHNS and SASEGT. V lost 6 bases and J lost 2, with 15 bases in between.

This receptor was taken from a female donor with papillary thyroid cancer or a benign thyroid nodule (not recorded which). Some clones in this sample may be carry-over from other donors' samples. Sequenced: blood. This sequence joins TRBV6-1 and TRBJ2-3; no clear D. The CDR3 loop reads CASRDVGSYTDTQYF. CDR3 DNA: TGTGCCAGCAGGGACGTGGGTTCTTACACAGATACGCAGTATTTT.